A single sample is the source of the 17 T cell receptor beta chains below, sequenced in a study of response to subunit inactivated influenza vaccine. TCRdb processed the RT-PCR reads anew with MiXCR; each CDR3 protein has one entry. Of roughly 790,000 distinct CDR3 sequences in the sample, about 20% were seen once. Material: PBMCs from blood, obtained around 5 days after vaccination. These receptors all stem from a middle-aged man who received an inactivated influenza vaccine.

The sample holds a few counts of this clonotype. For the CDR3, the DNA is TGTGCCAGCAGTTTACGTAGGACAGGGAGCGGGCAGTACTTC. Its translation: CASSLRRTGSGQYF. The chain employs TRBV28 and TRBJ2-7, with 8 bases identical to TRBD1. CDR3 size: 14 residues. Per germline, CDR1 MDHEN and CDR2 SYDVKM. Trimming took 2 bases from V and 9 from J; bases not matched to a gene: 9.

This clonotype occurred a few times. V and J are TRBV28 and TRBJ1-2; TRBD1 matches 7 bases. This CDR3 contains 16 residues. Germline loops: CDR1 MDHEN, CDR2 SYDVKM. V shed 5 bases and J 5 bases; nucleotides not matched to a gene: 14. CDR3 in amino acids: CASSNTRRQGVYGYTF. CDR3 nucleotides: TGTGCCAGCAGTAACACCAGGAGACAGGGCGTATATGGCTACACCTTC.

This clonotype was detected a few times. The CDR3 sequence: CSASDRDRGFLEQYF. CDR3 coding DNA: TGCAGTGCTAGTGACCGGGACAGGGGCTTCCTCGAGCAGTACTTC. This chain connects TRBV20-1 to TRBJ2-7; 10 bases fit TRBD1. There are 15 residues in the CDR3. The germline V gene encodes CDR1 DFQATT and CDR2 SNEGSKA (reference sequence). With 3 bases clipped from V and 6 bases from J, the junction kept 11 bases outside the gene matches.

This clonotype was recorded only once. The genes are TRBV21-1 and TRBJ2-7; whether TRBD1, the table's D call, matches the DNA was not checked. TRBV21-1 is an annotated pseudogene. This CDR3 spans 14 amino acids. CDR3 nucleotides: TGTGCCAGCAGGCTGACAGGGGAAGTTGACGAGCAGTACTTC. This translates into CASRLTGEVDEQYF.

The sample holds a few counts of this clonotype. The rearrangement joins TRBV20-1 to TRBJ2-5; the D gene is possibly TRBD2 (6 bases). Germline lookup yields CDR1 DFQATT and CDR2 SNEGSKA (reference sequence). The CDR3 has 15 amino acids. V lost 0 bases and J lost 5, with 16 bases in between. The CDR3 nucleotides are TGCAGTGCTAGAGATATGTTTCGGGAGTGGGAGACCCAGTACTTC. Encoded protein: CSARDMFREWETQYF.

The rearrangement uses TRBV12-3 or TRBV12-4 and TRBJ1-5; the match to TRBD1 covers 7 bases. This CDR3 region has 15 residues. V was clipped by 6 bases and J by 4 bases; unmatched bases: 9. CDR3 nucleotides: TGTGCCAGCAGGGACGGACAGGTTAGGAATCAGCCCCAGCATTTT. Its translation: CASRDGQVRNQPQHF.

Concerning this clonotype itself: The junction shows a germline mismatch at one end, possibly a read error. The chain combines TRBV4-2 with TRBJ2-1, with 10 bases identical to TRBD2. The CDR3 length is 16 residues. The germline V gene encodes CDR1 LGHNA and CDR2 YNFKEQ. Here the CDR3 DNA reads TGTGCCAGCAGCCGCCTTTTAGCGGGGGGTCACAAAGAGCAGTTCTTC. It translates to CASSRLLAGGHKEQFF.

This rearrangement joins TRBV7-9 to TRBJ2-3; weak D call: TRBD2 (6 bases). The germline V and J ends were trimmed by 8 bases and 4 bases, with 22 bases remaining between them. Germline CDR1 SEHNR, CDR2 FQNEAQ (reference sequence). The CDR3 has 16 residues. The CDR3 sequence: CASYSFRGTSADTQYF. The CDR3 DNA reads TGTGCCAGCTACTCATTCCGGGGGACTTCAGCAGATACGCAGTATTTT.

This clonotype was counted a few times. DNA for the CDR3: TGCGCCAGCAGCTTGGATGCAGGTTCCAGATATGGCTACACCTTC. As protein: CASSLDAGSRYGYTF. The chain links TRBV5-1 to TRBJ1-2; D is uncertain. CDR3 size: 15 residues. Trimming stripped 0 bases from V and 5 bases from J, with 14 bases between. The germline V gene has CDR1 SGHRS and CDR2 YFSETQ.

This chain links TRBV19 with TRBJ1-5; D may be TRBD1 (5 bases). Trimming stripped 9 bases from V and 6 bases from J, with 21 bases between. Per germline, CDR1 LNHDA and CDR2 SQIVND (reference sequence). The CDR3 extends over 15 amino acids. DNA of the CDR3: TGTGCCAGCTTGGCCATGTTGGGGCAGGGTCAGCCCCAGCATTTT. Translation gives CASLAMLGQGQPQHF.

This clonotype has just a few counts. This chain links TRBV28 with TRBJ2-7; D possibly corresponds to TRBD2 (7 bases). Looked up from germline, CDR1 is MDHEN and CDR2 is SYDVKM. The CDR3 consists of 15 residues. Trimming took 3 bases from V and 7 from J, leaving 19 bases between them. For the CDR3, the DNA is TGTGCCAGCAGTTTGTTCGGGGGGCTCGTGAAAGAGCAGTACTTC. The encoded protein is CASSLFGGLVKEQYF.

The sample holds many counts of this clonotype. The chain is built from TRBV20-1 and TRBJ2-1, with TRBD2 as a possible D gene (5 bases). V was pared by 1 base and J by 0 bases, with 7 bases between. This CDR3 contains 14 residues. CDR1 is DFQATT, CDR2 SNEGSKA, per germline (reference sequence). Written as DNA, the CDR3 is TGCAGTGCTAGAGTTGGGAGCTCCTACAATGAGCAGTTCTTC. Translation gives CSARVGSSYNEQFF.

CDR3 sequence: CASSPLAGARLNEQFF. The CDR3 region has the DNA TGCGCCAGCAGCCCCCTGGCAGGGGCGCGTCTTAATGAGCAGTTCTTC. This rearrangement joins TRBV4-3 to TRBJ2-1, with a tentative D call TRBD1 (6 bases). V was clipped by 4 bases and J by 7 bases, with 20 bases between them. This CDR3 region has 16 residues. Per the germline V gene, CDR1 is LGHNA and CDR2 is YSLEER.

The chain recombines TRBV12-3 or TRBV12-4 with TRBJ1-1, with TRBD1 matching over 8 bases. The junction had 6 bases not matched to a gene; V was cut back by 6 bases and J by 6 bases. This CDR3 contains 13 residues. The CDR3 sequence: CASSPGGYPEAFF. The CDR3 DNA follows: TGTGCCAGCAGCCCAGGGGGCTATCCTGAAGCTTTCTTT.

V and J are TRBV7-2 and TRBJ2-7; the D gene is possibly TRBD1 (6 bases). The germline CDR1 and CDR2 sequences are SGHTA and FQGNSA. V was cut by 0 bases and J by 4 bases, with 16 bases left in between. CDR3 length equals 16 residues. The CDR3 coding sequence is TGTGCCAGCAGCTTAGCCCCTTACAGGGATTGGTACGAGCAGTACTTC. This sequence encodes CASSLAPYRDWYEQYF.

V gene TRBV29-1 combines with J gene TRBJ2-1, with 8 bases identical to TRBD2. From germline, CDR1 is SQVTM and CDR2 ANQGSEA. The CDR3 is 14 residues long. With 3 bases clipped from V and 7 bases from J, the junction kept 8 bases outside the gene matches. This CDR3 is CSVERRLALNEQFF. CDR3 DNA sequence: TGCAGCGTTGAGAGGAGACTAGCGTTGAATGAGCAGTTCTTC.

This clonotype has more than one count but fewer than ten. The chain carries TRBV9 and TRBJ2-1, with TRBD1 matching over 8 bases. The CDR3 loop spans 18 amino acids. Unmatched junction bases numbered 19, after V lost 4 bases and J lost 7 bases. Germline V gene lookup returns CDR1 SGDLS and CDR2 YYNGEE. The CDR3 loop reads CASSYYGFGQGRGNEQFF. CDR3 coding DNA: TGTGCCAGCAGCTACTATGGTTTCGGACAGGGACGCGGGAATGAGCAGTTCTTC.